The source of this TCR beta chain is a study of T-cell reconstitution after alpha-beta-depleted transplantation in children. Findings of the study overall: The origin of high day-60 TCRbeta diversity in some patients lay in surviving recipient T cells and thymic progenitors. It was reported that alpha-beta T cells came from several hundred expanded graft clones (about two months after transplant).

During its preparation, the TCRbeta library received unique molecular identifiers. TCRdb independently ran MiXCR on the PCR reads; one entry per CDR3 protein. This repertoire shows about 980,000 distinct CDR3 sequences, about 29% found once; its top ten account for more than 25%. This clonotype occurred a few times. The antigen remains unidentified. This material consisted of PBMCs, mostly from graft donor cells, taken 360 days after TCRalphabeta/CD19-depleted stem cell transplant. This TCR derives from a boy in the first two years of life who had a stem cell transplant for SCID, so the T cells may come from the graft donor.

The CDR3, as DNA: TGTGCCAGCAGTACAGGGTCGACCACTGAAGCTTTCTTT. Translated: CASSTGSTTEAFF. The J gene is TRBJ1-1, the V gene TRBV6-1, with a weak D call TRBD1 (6 bases). Trimming stripped 5 bases from V and 4 bases from J, with 11 bases between. The CDR3 is 13 amino acids. Germline values: CDR1 MNHNS, CDR2 SASEGT.